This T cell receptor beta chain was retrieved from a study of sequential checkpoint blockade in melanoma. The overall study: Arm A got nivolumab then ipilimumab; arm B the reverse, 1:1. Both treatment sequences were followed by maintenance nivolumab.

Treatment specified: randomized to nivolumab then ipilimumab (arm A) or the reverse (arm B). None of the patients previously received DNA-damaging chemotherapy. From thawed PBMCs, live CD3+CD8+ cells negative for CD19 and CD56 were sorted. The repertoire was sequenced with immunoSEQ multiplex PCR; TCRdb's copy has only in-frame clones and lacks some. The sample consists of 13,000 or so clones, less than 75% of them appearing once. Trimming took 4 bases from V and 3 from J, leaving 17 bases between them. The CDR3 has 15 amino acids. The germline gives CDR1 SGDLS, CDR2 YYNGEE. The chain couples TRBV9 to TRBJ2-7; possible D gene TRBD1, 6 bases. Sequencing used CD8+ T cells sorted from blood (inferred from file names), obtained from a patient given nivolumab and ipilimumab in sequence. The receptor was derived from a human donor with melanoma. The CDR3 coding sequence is TGTGCCAGCAGCATACAGGGATCCCACGACTACGAGCAGTACTTC. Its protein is CASSIQGSHDYEQYF.